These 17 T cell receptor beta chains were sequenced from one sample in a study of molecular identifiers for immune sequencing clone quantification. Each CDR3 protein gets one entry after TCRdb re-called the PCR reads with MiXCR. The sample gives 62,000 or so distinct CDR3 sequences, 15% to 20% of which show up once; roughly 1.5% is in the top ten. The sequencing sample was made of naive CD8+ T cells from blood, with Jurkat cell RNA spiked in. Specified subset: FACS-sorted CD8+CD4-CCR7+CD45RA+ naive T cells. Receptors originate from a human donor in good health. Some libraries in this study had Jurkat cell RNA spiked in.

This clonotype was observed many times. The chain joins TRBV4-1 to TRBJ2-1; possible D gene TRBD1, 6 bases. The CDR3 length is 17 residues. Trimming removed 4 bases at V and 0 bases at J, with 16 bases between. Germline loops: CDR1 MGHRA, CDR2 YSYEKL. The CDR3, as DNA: TGCGCCAGCAGCCCAAGCTGGGGGCAGAGCTCCTACAATGAGCAGTTCTTC. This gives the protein CASSPSWGQSSYNEQFF.

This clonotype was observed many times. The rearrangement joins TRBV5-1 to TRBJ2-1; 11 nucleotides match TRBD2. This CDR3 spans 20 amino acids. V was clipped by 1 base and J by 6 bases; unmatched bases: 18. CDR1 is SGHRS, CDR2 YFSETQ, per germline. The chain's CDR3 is CASSLFSVLAGAKAANEQFF. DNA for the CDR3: TGCGCCAGCAGCTTGTTCTCGGTACTAGCGGGAGCTAAGGCGGCCAATGAGCAGTTCTTC.

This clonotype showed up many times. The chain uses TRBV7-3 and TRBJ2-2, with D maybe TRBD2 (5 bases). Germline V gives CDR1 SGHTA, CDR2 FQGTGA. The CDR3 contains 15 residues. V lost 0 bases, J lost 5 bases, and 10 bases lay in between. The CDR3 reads CASSLTGNPTGELFF. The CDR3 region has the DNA TGTGCCAGCAGCTTAACCGGGAACCCTACCGGGGAGCTGTTTTTT.

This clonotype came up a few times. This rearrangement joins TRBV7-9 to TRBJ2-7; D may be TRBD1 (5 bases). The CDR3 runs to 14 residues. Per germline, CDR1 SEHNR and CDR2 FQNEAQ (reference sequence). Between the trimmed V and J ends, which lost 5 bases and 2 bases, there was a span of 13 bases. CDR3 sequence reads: CASSRVGLTYEQYF. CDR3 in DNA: TGTGCCAGCAGCCGAGTGGGGCTCACCTACGAGCAGTACTTC.

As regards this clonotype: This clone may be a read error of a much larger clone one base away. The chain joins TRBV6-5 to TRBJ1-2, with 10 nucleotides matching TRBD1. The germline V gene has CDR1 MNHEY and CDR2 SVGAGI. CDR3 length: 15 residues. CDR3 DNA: TGTGCCAGCAGTTACTCGACAGGGGGCAACTATGGCTACGCCTTC. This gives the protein CASSYSTGGNYGYAF.

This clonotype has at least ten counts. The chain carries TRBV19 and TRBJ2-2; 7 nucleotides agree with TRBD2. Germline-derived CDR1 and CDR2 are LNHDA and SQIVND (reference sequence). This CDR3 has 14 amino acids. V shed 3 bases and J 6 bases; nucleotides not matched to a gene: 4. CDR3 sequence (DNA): TGTGCCAGTAGTATTGGCGGGAGTGCCGGGGAGCTGTTTTTT. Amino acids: CASSIGGSAGELFF.

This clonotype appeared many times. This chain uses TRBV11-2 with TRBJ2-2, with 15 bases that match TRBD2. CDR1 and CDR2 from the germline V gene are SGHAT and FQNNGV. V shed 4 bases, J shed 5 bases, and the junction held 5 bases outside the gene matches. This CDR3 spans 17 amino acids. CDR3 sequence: CASSWGLAGGWTGELFF. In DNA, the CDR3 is TGTGCCAGCAGCTGGGGACTAGCGGGAGGATGGACCGGGGAGCTGTTTTTT. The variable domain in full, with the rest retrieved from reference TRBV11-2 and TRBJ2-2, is EAGVAQSPRYKIIEKRQSVAFWCNPISGHATLYWYQQILGQGPKLLIQFQNNGVVDDSQLPKDRFSAERLKGVDSTLKIQPAKLEDSAVYLCASSWGLAGGWTGELFFGEGSRLTVL.

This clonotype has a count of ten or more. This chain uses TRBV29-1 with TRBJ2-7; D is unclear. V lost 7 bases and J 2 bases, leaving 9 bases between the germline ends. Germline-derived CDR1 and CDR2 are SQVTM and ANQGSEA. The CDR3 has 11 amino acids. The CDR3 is CSATSPYEQYF. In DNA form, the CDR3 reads TGCAGCGCGACTTCGCCCTACGAGCAGTACTTC.

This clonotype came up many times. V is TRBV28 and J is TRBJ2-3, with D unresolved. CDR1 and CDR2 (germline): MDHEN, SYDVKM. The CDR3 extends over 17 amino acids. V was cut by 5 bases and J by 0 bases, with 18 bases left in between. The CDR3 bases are TGTGCCAGCAGTGTGGCTAGAACACCGTATAGCACAGATACGCAGTATTTT. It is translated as CASSVARTPYSTDTQYF.

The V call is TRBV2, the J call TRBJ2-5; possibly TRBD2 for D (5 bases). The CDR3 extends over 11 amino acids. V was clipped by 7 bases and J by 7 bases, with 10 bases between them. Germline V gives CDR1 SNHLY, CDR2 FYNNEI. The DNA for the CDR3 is TGTGCCAGCATTGAGGAGGCGACCCAGTACTTC. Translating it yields CASIEEATQYF.

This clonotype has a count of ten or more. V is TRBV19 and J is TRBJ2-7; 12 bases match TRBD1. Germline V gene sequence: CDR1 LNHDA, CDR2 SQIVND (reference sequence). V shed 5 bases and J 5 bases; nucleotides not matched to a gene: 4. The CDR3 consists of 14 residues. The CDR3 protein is CASSPGTGGDEQYF. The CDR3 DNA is TGTGCCAGTAGTCCAGGGACAGGGGGCGACGAGCAGTACTTC. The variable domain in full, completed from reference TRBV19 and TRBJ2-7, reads DGGITQSPKYLFRKEGQNVTLSCEQNLNHDAMYWYRQDPGQGLRLIYYSQIVNDFQKGDIAEGYSVSREKKESFPLTVTSAQKNPTAFYLCASSPGTGGDEQYFGPGTRLTVT.

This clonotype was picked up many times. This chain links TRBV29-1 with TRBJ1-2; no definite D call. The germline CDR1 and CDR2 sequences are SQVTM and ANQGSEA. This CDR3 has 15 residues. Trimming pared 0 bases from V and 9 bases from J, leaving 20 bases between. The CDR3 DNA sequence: TGCAGCGTTGAAGATCTAAGGACGGCCTTTGATCGCTACACCTTC. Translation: CSVEDLRTAFDRYTF.

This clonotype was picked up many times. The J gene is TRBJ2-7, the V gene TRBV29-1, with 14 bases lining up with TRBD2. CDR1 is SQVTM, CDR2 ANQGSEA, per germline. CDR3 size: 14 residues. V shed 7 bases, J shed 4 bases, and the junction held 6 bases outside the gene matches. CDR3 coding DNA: TGCAGCGCGCAGGGGACTAGCGGGAGTTACGAGCAGTACTTC. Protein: CSAQGTSGSYEQYF.

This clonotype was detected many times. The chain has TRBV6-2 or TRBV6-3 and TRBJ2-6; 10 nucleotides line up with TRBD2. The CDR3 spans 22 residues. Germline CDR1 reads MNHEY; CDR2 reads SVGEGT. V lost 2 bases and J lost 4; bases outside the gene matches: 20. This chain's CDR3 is CASSYEASGSVFLSSGANVLTF. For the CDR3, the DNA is TGTGCCAGCAGTTACGAGGCTAGCGGGAGTGTTTTTCTTAGCTCGGGGGCCAACGTCCTGACTTTC.

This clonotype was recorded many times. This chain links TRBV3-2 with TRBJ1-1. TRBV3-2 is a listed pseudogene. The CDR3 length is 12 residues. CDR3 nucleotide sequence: TGTGCCAGCAGCAAGCAGAACACTGAAGCTTTCTTT. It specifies CASSKQNTEAFF.

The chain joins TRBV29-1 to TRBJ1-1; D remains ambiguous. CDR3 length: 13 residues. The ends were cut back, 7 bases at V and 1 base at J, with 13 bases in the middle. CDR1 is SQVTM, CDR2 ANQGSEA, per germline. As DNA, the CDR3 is TGCAGCGCACGTCAACAGTCGAACACTGAAGCTTTCTTT. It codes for CSARQQSNTEAFF.

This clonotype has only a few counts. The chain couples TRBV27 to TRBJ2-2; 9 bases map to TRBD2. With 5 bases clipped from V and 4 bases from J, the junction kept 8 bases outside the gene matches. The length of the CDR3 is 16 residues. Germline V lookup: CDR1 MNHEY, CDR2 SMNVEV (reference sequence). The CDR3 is CASSPLAGISTGELFF. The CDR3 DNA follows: TGTGCCAGCAGTCCCCTAGCGGGAATAAGCACCGGGGAGCTGTTTTTT.